The sequence of this TCR beta chain was determined in a study of T cell responses to AZD1222 COVID-19 vaccine. General study results and limits: Following two doses of AZD1222, Spike-specific TCR breadth and depth rose. In the spike-specific TCR repertoire, nearly half reportedly target unmutated variant regions.

Trimming shortened V by 7 bases and J by 1 base, and 15 bases separated the two germline ends. CDR3 length equals 14 residues. CDR1 and CDR2 from the germline V gene are SGHRS and YFSETQ. With regard to this clone: Its target is unknown.

Assay: immunoSEQ multiplex PCR; the TCRdb copy retains only in-frame clones and omits some. The sample records around 100,000 clones, under 95% being singletons. This material consisted of peripheral blood, taken on day 0 of AZD1222 vaccination. This chain connects TRBV5-1 to TRBJ2-7; possibly TRBD1 or TRBD2 for D (6 bases each). The receptor's source is an adult in good health. The CDR3 region is CASSRGDESYEQYF. DNA for the CDR3: TGCGCCAGCTCGAGGGGGGACGAATCCTACGAGCAGTACTTC.